The next 12 T cell receptor beta chains were all read from a single sample in a study of cytomegalovirus exposure and HLA in healthy donors. Clones were sequenced by immunoSEQ multiplex PCR, and TCRdb holds only the in-frame ones, with some missing. The sample lists 100,000 to 150,000 clones; more than 75% were seen once. Sequencing was done on a sample of PBMCs. These receptors came from a man in his late teens or twenties in good health and CMV-seronegative.

The chain employs TRBV5-4 and TRBJ2-7, with 10 bases fitting TRBD1. The germline V gene encodes CDR1 SGHNT and CDR2 YYREEE (reference sequence). CDR3 length: 15 residues. V shed 4 bases and J 3 bases; nucleotides not matched to a gene: 7. The CDR3 loop reads CASSPGGQGLYEQYF. For the CDR3, the DNA is TGTGCCAGCAGCCCTGGGGGACAGGGGCTCTACGAGCAGTACTTC.

V is TRBV5-1 and J is TRBJ1-6, with D maybe TRBD1 (6 bases). Looked up from germline, CDR1 is SGHRS and CDR2 is YFSETQ. The CDR3 is 15 amino acids. Trimming took off 2 bases at V and 6 bases at J, with 12 bases between the two ends. CDR3 DNA: TGCGCCAGCAGCTTTGGTCGGGACACTAATTCACCCCTCCACTTT. It encodes CASSFGRDTNSPLHF.

A note on this clone: One end of the junction is discordant with germline, which a read error may explain. This chain links TRBV7-9 with TRBJ2-3; D gene ambiguous. CDR3 length: 16 amino acids. The germline CDR1 and CDR2 sequences are SEHNR and FQNEAQ (reference sequence). Here the CDR3 reads CASSVAVQVQTDTQYF. The CDR3 DNA follows: TGTGCCAGCAGCGTAGCCGTGCAGGTGCAGACAGATACGCAGTATTTT.

This chain joins TRBV30 and TRBJ2-7, with 9 bases matching TRBD2. Germline-derived CDR1 and CDR2 are GTSNPN and SVGIG (reference sequence). J lost 0 bases, V lost 3 bases, and 12 bases had no gene match. The CDR3 covers 17 residues. CDR3 nucleotide sequence: TGTGCCTGGAGCCCGGTGAGCGGGGGGCCCTACTCCTACGAGCAGTACTTC. It translates to CAWSPVSGGPYSYEQYF.

The chain has TRBV6-1 and TRBJ2-5, with TRBD1 identical over 7 bases. J gave up 3 bases and V 3 bases, and 7 bases lay outside the gene matches. In germline, CDR1 is MNHNS, CDR2 SASEGT. This CDR3 has 15 amino acids. The CDR3 DNA reads as TGTGCCAGCAGTGACCCGGACAGGTCTGAAGAGACCCAGTACTTC. It translates to CASSDPDRSEETQYF.

This rearrangement joins TRBV7-7 to TRBJ2-3; D might be TRBD2 (5 bases). The V gene lost 5 bases and the J gene lost 0 bases, with 15 bases spanning the gap. CDR3 size: 16 residues. Germline V gene sequence: CDR1 SSHAT, CDR2 FNYEAQ (reference sequence). The CDR3 nucleotides are TGTGCCAGCAGCCCCCGGGGTGAGGCTAGCACAGATACGCAGTATTTT. This sequence encodes CASSPRGEASTDTQYF.

The chain joins TRBV25-1 to TRBJ2-1; 11 bases map to TRBD2. The CDR3 loop spans 16 amino acids. Germline trimming cut 8 bases from V and 7 bases from J; bases unmatched to any gene: 13. Germline V gene sequence: CDR1 MGHDK, CDR2 SYGVNS. The CDR3 region is CASGRLVAGGPNEQFF. The CDR3 DNA is TGTGCCAGCGGGCGTCTCGTAGCGGGAGGGCCTAATGAGCAGTTCTTC.

The chain recombines TRBV5-8 with TRBJ1-3; D gene ambiguous. The germline V and J ends were trimmed by 2 bases and 0 bases, with 9 bases remaining between them. The CDR3 is 15 residues long. Germline CDR1 and CDR2: SGHTS and YDEGEE. Here the CDR3 DNA reads TGTGCCAGCAGCTTTCGTCGGGGCTCTGGAAACACCATATATTTT. Amino acids: CASSFRRGSGNTIYF.

This chain connects TRBV7-9 to TRBJ2-1; D might be TRBD1 (5 bases). Per germline, CDR1 SEHNR and CDR2 FQNEAQ (reference sequence). The CDR3 covers 12 residues. V was trimmed by 5 bases and J by 6 bases, leaving 8 bases between them. CDR3 in amino acids: CASSPGPNEQFF. Here the CDR3 DNA reads TGTGCCAGCAGCCCAGGGCCCAATGAGCAGTTCTTC.

In this sample, this clone turned up once. The chain is built from TRBV6-6 and TRBJ1-4; 7 bases agree with TRBD1. The CDR3 spans 15 residues. V was pared by 2 bases and J by 8 bases, with 8 bases of the junction left unmatched. CDR1 is MNHNY and CDR2 is SVGAGI in the germline V gene (reference sequence). CDR3: CASSYRGQAREKLFF. The CDR3 DNA sequence: TGTGCCAGCAGTTACCGAGGACAGGCCCGAGAAAAACTGTTTTTT.

This chain connects TRBV27 to TRBJ2-1, with 10 bases lining up with TRBD2. Germline CDR1 MNHEY, CDR2 SMNVEV (reference sequence). The CDR3 is 12 amino acids. The trim removed 5 bases at V and 12 bases at J, leaving 4 bases unmatched. The CDR3 spells CASSLLAGPQFF. In DNA form, the CDR3 reads TGTGCCAGCAGTCTACTAGCGGGACCGCAGTTCTTC.

The chain links TRBV18 to TRBJ2-4; D ambiguous. V lost 6 bases, J lost 0 bases, and 12 bases lay in between. The CDR3 runs to 15 residues. From germline, CDR1 is KGHSH and CDR2 LQKENI. In DNA, the CDR3 is TGTGCCAGCTCGTCCGCTACTATAGCCAAAAACATTCAGTACTTC. This translates into CASSSATIAKNIQYF.